This TCR beta chain was retrieved from a study of graft-versus-host responses after intestinal transplantation. Study overall: Uniformly, recipients were administered anti-thymocyte globulin induction with subsequent tacrolimus and steroids for approximately three years. Study results and limitations: Early declines in HvG clones that occurred post-transplant were associated with peak circulating GvH clone levels. The authors found GvH clones in recipient marrow, some appearing first in ileum or blood.

The protocol was immunoSEQ multiplex PCR, while the TCRdb copy is restricted to in-frame clones and leaves out a portion. The sample has approximately 58,000 clones; around nine tenths are singletons. About this clone: Its antigen is as yet unknown.

CDR1 is SGHRS and CDR2 is YFSETQ in the germline V gene. This CDR3 spans 14 amino acids. The V end lost 3 bases, the J end lost 4 bases, and 14 bases lay between the germline ends. Sequenced here: PBMCs, sampled about 120 days after intestinal transplantation. The chain combines TRBV5-1 with TRBJ2-7; D is perhaps TRBD1 (6 bases). The sequence was obtained from a human patient who received an intestinal transplant, so some T cells may come from the graft donor. CDR3 DNA: TGCGCCAGCAGCTCGCCGGACAGATTATACGAGCAGTACTTC. Translation gives CASSSPDRLYEQYF.